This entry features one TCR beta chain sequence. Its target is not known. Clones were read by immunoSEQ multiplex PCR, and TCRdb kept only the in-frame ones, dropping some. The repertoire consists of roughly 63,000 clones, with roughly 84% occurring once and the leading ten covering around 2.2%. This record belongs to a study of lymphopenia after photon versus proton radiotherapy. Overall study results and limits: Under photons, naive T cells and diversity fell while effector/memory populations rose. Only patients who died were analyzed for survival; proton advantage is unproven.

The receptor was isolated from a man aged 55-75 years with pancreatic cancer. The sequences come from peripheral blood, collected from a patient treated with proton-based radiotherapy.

The CDR3 DNA follows: TGTGCCAGTAGTTCCGGCAGGGTAGGCGAGCAGTACTTC. Its translation: CASSSGRVGEQYF. The chain is built from TRBV19 and TRBJ2-7; a weak D match, TRBD1 (5 bases). CDR3 size: 13 residues. Per germline, CDR1 LNHDA and CDR2 SQIVND (reference sequence). With 5 bases removed from V and 6 bases from J, the gap between germline ends came to 14 bases.